A single sample gave rise to the 21 T cell receptor beta chains below, sequenced in a study of T cell clonality in common variable immunodeficiency. Which antigens these TCRs recognize remains unknown. Study-level results: In common variable immunodeficiency, TCR beta chains reportedly carried fewer deletions and N-nucleotide insertions.

Method: immunoSEQ multiplex PCR; TCRdb's copy keeps in-frame clones and lacks some. This sample has roughly 33,000 clones and no singletons, with about 6.1% in the ten largest. Sequences were obtained from peripheral blood mononuclear cells. The receptors were sampled from a human donor with common variable immunodeficiency.

In the case of this clone: The CDR3 goes on 3 residues after the read ends, and that part is filled in from the germline J gene. The V gene is TRBV6-2 or TRBV6-3, the J gene TRBJ1-5, with a weak D call TRBD1 (6 bases). Trimming stripped 7 bases from V and 5 bases from J, with 18 bases between. This CDR3 is built from 15 residues. The germline V gene encodes CDR1 MNHEY and CDR2 SVGEGT. CDR3 bases read: TGTGCCAGCAAAGGAACAGGGCTAACTGATCAGCCC. Translated: CASKGTGLTDQP. The complete CDR3 protein is CASKGTGLTDQPQHF.

To note about this clone: The read falls 3 residues short of the CDR3 end, and the missing part is taken from the germline J gene. This chain uses TRBV6-1 with TRBJ2-3; the D gene could be TRBD1 or TRBD2 (5 bases each). Germline lookup yields CDR1 MNHNS and CDR2 SASEGT. With 1 base removed from V and 1 base from J, the gap between germline ends came to 9 bases. The CDR3 has 15 amino acids. The covered CDR3 bases are TGTGCCAGCAGTGAAGAGAGGGGAGGCACAGATACG. Protein sequence: CASSEERGGTDT. From start to end, the CDR3 is CASSEERGGTDTQYF.

About this clone itself: The DNA ends 3 residues before the CDR3 does, and the rest of the CDR3 is filled in from the germline J gene. The chain couples TRBV2 to TRBJ1-1; the D is unclear. V dropped 6 bases and J dropped 4 bases, with 9 bases sitting between them. The germline V gene has CDR1 SNHLY and CDR2 FYNNEI. CDR3 length: 12 residues. CDR3 amino acids: CASSPRGTEAFF. The sequenced CDR3 bases are TGTGCCAGCAGCCCCCGGGGCACTGAA.

This clone occurred a few times. A read error may produce the germline difference seen at one junction end. The CDR3 sequence: CASSPQTSGWRTGELFF. CDR3 DNA (partial): TGTGCTAGCAGCCCCCAGACTAGCGGGTGGCGGACCGGGGAG. The gene calls are TRBV7-7 and TRBJ2-2, with TRBD2 matching 10 bases. From the germline J gene comes the end of the CDR3, since the read stops 3 residues before it. The germline gives CDR1 SSHAT, CDR2 FNYEAQ (reference sequence). The CDR3 loop spans 17 amino acids.

This clone was found many times. Read sequence stops 3 residues before the CDR3 end, and the germline J gene provides the missing end. The chain employs TRBV19 and TRBJ1-1; D possibly corresponds to TRBD1 (6 bases). The V gene lost 8 bases and the J gene lost 1 base, with 17 bases spanning the gap. Per the germline V gene, CDR1 is LNHDA and CDR2 is SQIVND (reference sequence). The CDR3 length is 15 residues. CDR3: CASAGADAGNTEAFF. CDR3 DNA (partial): TGTGCCAGTGCGGGGGCAGACGCTGGGAACACTGAA.

Concerning this clone itself: Read sequence stops 3 residues before the CDR3 end, and the germline J gene provides the missing end. This rearrangement joins TRBV30 to TRBJ1-3; D remains unclear. The V gene's germline CDR1 is GTSNPN and CDR2 SVGIG (reference sequence). The V end was cut by 0 bases, the J end by 0 bases, with 9 bases between. The CDR3 length is 15 residues. CDR3: CAWSVGRSSGNTIYF. The part of the CDR3 DNA that was read is TGTGCCTGGAGTGTAGGCAGATCCTCTGGAAACACC.

This clone was counted many times. The DNA ends 3 residues before the CDR3 does, and the rest of the CDR3 is filled in from the germline J gene. Other DNA sequences in this specimen translate into the identical CDR3. The rearrangement links TRBV5-1 to TRBJ2-7; TRBD2 is a possible D gene (5 bases). Germline values: CDR1 SGHRS, CDR2 YFSETQ. This CDR3 is built from 15 residues. The V gene lost 0 bases and the J gene lost 5 bases, with 15 bases spanning the gap. CDR3 protein: CASSLARGIGDEQYF. The part of the CDR3 DNA that was read is TGCGCCAGCAGCTTGGCCCGGGGTATCGGTGACGAG.

There are many counts of this clone. From the germline J gene comes the end of the CDR3, since the read stops 3 residues before it. The chain couples TRBV28 to TRBJ2-1; D tentatively reads TRBD1 or TRBD2 (5 bases each). The CDR3 loop spans 17 amino acids. The V end lost 7 bases, the J end lost 5 bases, and 24 bases lay between the germline ends. Germline V gene data show CDR1 as MDHEN and CDR2 as SYDVKM. The covered CDR3 bases are TGTGCCAGCAACCATCTCACCGGCAGGGAGATCCACAATGAG. It is translated as CASNHLTGREIHNE. The complete CDR3 reads CASNHLTGREIHNEQFF. Complete variable domain (other parts from reference TRBV28 and TRBJ2-1): DVKVTQSSRYLVKRTGEKVFLECVQDMDHENMFWYRQDPGLGLRLIYFSYDVKMKEKGDIPEGYSVSREKKERFSLILESASTNQTSMYLCASNHLTGREIHNEQFFGPGTRLTVL.

Ten or more counts support this clone. Read sequence stops 3 residues before the CDR3 end, and the germline J gene provides the missing end. This chain connects TRBV20-1 to TRBJ1-5, with 7 bases that match TRBD1. With V trimmed by 6 bases and J by 7 bases, 12 bases remained unmatched. The CDR3 runs 14 residues. Germline CDR1 reads DFQATT; CDR2 reads SNEGSKA (reference sequence). CDR3: CSAEGAGGGQPQHF. The part of the CDR3 DNA that was read is TGCAGTGCGGAGGGGGCGGGGGGCGGGCAGCCC.

This clone has a handful of counts. The DNA read from the CDR3 is TGTGCCAGCAGTTTGTACGGTGATACG. Its protein product is CASSLYGDT. The CDR3 in its entirety is CASSLYGDTQYF. V usage is TRBV2 and J usage is TRBJ2-3; D remains unclear. The read ends 3 residues early relative to the CDR3; the germline J gene fills the gap. This CDR3 has 12 residues. The germline V gene has CDR1 SNHLY and CDR2 FYNNEI. V gave up 5 bases and J gave up 6 bases, with 9 bases separating them.

This clone has a count of ten or more. Read data end 3 residues before the CDR3 end; the end is taken from the germline J gene. The V gene is TRBV30, the J gene TRBJ2-2; 9 nucleotides align to TRBD1. The V gene's germline CDR1 is GTSNPN and CDR2 SVGIG (reference sequence). J was trimmed by 6 bases and V by 2 bases; bases with no gene match: 10. CDR3 length equals 16 residues. The part of the CDR3 DNA that was read is TGTGCCTGGAGTTTTCTTCGGACAGGGGATCCCGGGGAG. Protein sequence: CAWSFLRTGDPGE. In full, the CDR3 is CAWSFLRTGDPGELFF.

This clone came up a few times. Read sequence stops 3 residues before the CDR3 end, and the germline J gene provides the missing end. The chain carries TRBV5-1 and TRBJ1-1; TRBD1 aligns across 8 bases. With 4 bases clipped from V and 4 bases from J, the junction kept 12 bases outside the gene matches. CDR1 is SGHRS, CDR2 YFSETQ, per germline. The CDR3 has 16 residues. CDR3 DNA (partial): TGCGCCAGCAGCCAGGACAGGGTAGGATCGAGCACTGAA. Its protein is CASSQDRVGSSTE. The CDR3 in full is CASSQDRVGSSTEAFF.

In this sample, this clone is medium-sized. The DNA ends 3 residues before the CDR3 does, and the rest of the CDR3 is filled in from the germline J gene. The chain is built from TRBV29-1 and TRBJ1-1; no reliable D call. This CDR3 region has 12 residues. Germline CDR1 is SQVTM and CDR2 is ANQGSEA. V lost 6 bases to trimming and J lost 4 bases, with 12 bases between them. CDR3: CSVERVFTEAFF. CDR3 DNA (partial): TGCAGCGTGGAAAGGGTTTTCACTGAA.

To note about this clone: The missing CDR3 end, 3 residues past where the read stops, is filled in from the germline J gene. The chain has TRBV18 and TRBJ1-1; D is unresolved. Deletions cut 1 base from V and 0 bases from J, with 9 bases between. The CDR3 loop spans 15 amino acids. In germline, CDR1 is KGHSH, CDR2 LQKENI. The sequenced part of the CDR3 DNA is TGTGCCAGCTCACCACGTTTAGGGCTGAACACTGAA. Amino acid sequence: CASSPRLGLNTE. The CDR3 in its entirety is CASSPRLGLNTEAFF. The full variable domain, its missing parts supplied by reference TRBV18 and TRBJ1-1, is NAGVMQNPRHLVRRRGQEARLRCSPMKGHSHVYWYRQLPEEGLKFMVYLQKENIIDESGMPKERFSAEFPKEGPSILRIQQVVRGDSAAYFCASSPRLGLNTEAFFGQGTRLTVV.

This clone was picked up a small number of times. The CDR3 extends 3 residues past the end of the read, so its final part is completed from the germline J gene. J is TRBJ1-1 and V is TRBV6-2 or TRBV6-3; the D gene is possibly TRBD1 (6 bases). The germline CDR1 and CDR2 sequences are MNHEY and SVGEGT. V was cut by 5 bases and J by 1 base, with 14 bases left in between. This CDR3 has 15 amino acids. Partial CDR3 DNA: TGTGCCAGCAGTCCCTCCGGACAGCCGAACACTGAA. The encoded protein is CASSPSGQPNTE. The entire CDR3 protein reads CASSPSGQPNTEAFF.

This clone was observed many times. With the read ending 3 residues before the CDR3 end, the germline J gene is used to fill in that end. The V gene is TRBV19, the J gene TRBJ2-6; D ambiguous. The CDR3 runs 18 residues. The ends were cut back, 7 bases at V and 0 bases at J, with 19 bases in the middle. Germline CDR1 and CDR2: LNHDA and SQIVND (reference sequence). The chain's CDR3 is CASTPKGEYSSGANVLTF. The part of the CDR3 DNA that was read is TGTGCCAGTACCCCAAAGGGTGAATATAGCTCTGGGGCCAACGTC.

Many counts were recorded for this clone. Read sequence stops 3 residues before the CDR3 end, and the germline J gene provides the missing end. The V gene is TRBV2, the J gene TRBJ1-1, with D hard to call. Looked up from germline, CDR1 is SNHLY and CDR2 is FYNNEI. The V and J ends lost 5 bases and 3 bases respectively, with 13 bases between them. The CDR3 covers 14 residues. The DNA read from the CDR3 is TGTGCCAGCAGTTTAGTCATAACAGACACTGAA. This encodes CASSLVITDTE. The whole CDR3 sequence reads CASSLVITDTEAFF.

Points on this clone: Sequencing ends 3 residues short of the CDR3 end; the germline J gene provides the rest. The J gene is TRBJ1-2, the V gene TRBV20-1; 10 bases are a match to TRBD1. This CDR3 is built from 14 residues. The V gene's germline CDR1 is DFQATT and CDR2 SNEGSKA (reference sequence). CDR3 in amino acids: CSARDSGQGGGYTF. The sequenced CDR3 bases are TGCAGTGCTAGAGATTCTGGACAGGGGGGAGGC.

This clone showed up many times. From the germline J gene comes the end of the CDR3, since the read stops 3 residues before it. The J gene is TRBJ2-3, the V gene TRBV29-1; the D gene is possibly TRBD1 (6 bases). Germline V lookup: CDR1 SQVTM, CDR2 ANQGSEA. The CDR3 is 13 residues long. V shed 3 bases and J shed 4 bases, with 11 bases lying between them. The CDR3 DNA, read in part, is TGCAGCGTTGAGAGGGGGATCGCAGATACG. It codes for CSVERGIADT. The CDR3 as a whole reads CSVERGIADTQYF.

This clone was found a few times. Read sequence stops 3 residues before the CDR3 end, and the germline J gene provides the missing end. This chain links TRBV11-2 with TRBJ2-5; D perhaps matches TRBD1 (5 bases). The germline CDR1 and CDR2 sequences are SGHAT and FQNNGV. The CDR3 runs 14 residues. V was shortened by 5 bases and J by 4 bases, with 14 bases between the two germline ends. CDR3 DNA, as far as it was read: TGTGCCAGCAGCCTCCAGACAGCAGGAGAGACC. Encoded protein: CASSLQTAGET. The CDR3 in its entirety is CASSLQTAGETQYF.

The sample holds many counts of this clone. The read ends 3 residues before the CDR3 terminus; that terminus is restored from the germline J gene. This rearrangement joins TRBV29-1 to TRBJ2-5; 15 bases match TRBD2. CDR1 is SQVTM and CDR2 is ANQGSEA in the germline V gene. Losses at the gene ends were 8 bases for V and 4 bases for J; bases not matched to a gene: 5. The CDR3 sequence is 14 residues long. CDR3 sequence: CSLRTSGGGETQYF. The covered CDR3 bases are TGCAGCCTAAGGACTAGCGGGGGGGGAGAGACC.